This T cell receptor (beta chain) was sequenced in a study of cytomegalovirus exposure and HLA in healthy donors. Study conclusions and caveats: V- and J-gene trimming of TCR beta was linked (in a later analysis) to a missense DCLRE1C variant.

This CDR3 spans 13 amino acids. Germline CDR1 SNHLY, CDR2 FYNNEI. Trimming pared 1 base from V and 14 bases from J, leaving 16 bases between. With regard to this clone: Antigen specificity is unknown.

Primers for the PCR totalled 60 Vbeta and 13 Jbeta. The protocol was immunoSEQ multiplex PCR, while the TCRdb copy is restricted to in-frame clones and leaves out a portion. The sample lists roughly 100,000 clones, about 75% occurring once. The chain is built from TRBV2 and TRBJ2-3; D gene ambiguous. The source material was PBMCs. The TCR comes from a man between 60 and 75 years old in good health and CMV-seropositive. The CDR3 spells CASSEEQARERYF. The CDR3, as DNA: TGTGCCAGCAGTGAAGAGCAGGCCCGCGAGAGGTATTTT.